What follows is one TCR beta chain and its context. CDR3 length: 14 residues. The junction had 6 bases not matched to a gene; V was cut back by 5 bases and J by 3 bases. CDR1 and CDR2 (germline): MDHEN, SYDVKM. Here immunoSEQ multiplex PCR was the method, and the copy in TCRdb shows in-frame clones only, minus some. The data show approximately 150,000 clones, 75% to 90% seen once. Participants had their cohort set by participant-reported clinical history. Up to 2 weeks before entering the study, exposed participants had met a COVID-19 case. This sample is drawn from a study of blood T cell repertoires in COVID-19.

Sequenced sample: PBMCs or T cells enriched from blood (not recorded which). The chain has TRBV28 and TRBJ1-2; 7 bases map to TRBD1. This clonotype was sampled from a man in his sixties or seventies who had been exposed to COVID-19. CDR3 loop: CASSTPQGDYGYTF. The CDR3 DNA sequence: TGTGCCAGCAGTACGCCTCAGGGGGACTATGGCTACACCTTC.